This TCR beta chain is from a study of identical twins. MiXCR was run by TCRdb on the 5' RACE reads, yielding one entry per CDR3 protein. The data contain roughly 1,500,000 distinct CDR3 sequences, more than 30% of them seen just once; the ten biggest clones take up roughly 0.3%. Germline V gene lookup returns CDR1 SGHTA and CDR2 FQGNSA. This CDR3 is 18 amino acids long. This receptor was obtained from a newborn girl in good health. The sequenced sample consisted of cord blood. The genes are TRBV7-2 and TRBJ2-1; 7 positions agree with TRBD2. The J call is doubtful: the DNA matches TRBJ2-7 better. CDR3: CASSLATRRESYYNEQYF. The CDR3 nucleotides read TGTGCCAGCAGCTTAGCGACCCGGCGGGAGTCTTACTACAATGAGCAGTACTTC.